A selection of T cell receptor beta chains follows, all from one sample in a study of CD8+ T cells in alopecia areata. Generated by immunoSEQ multiplex PCR, the TCRdb table keeps only in-frame clones and is missing some. This table holds 95,000 to 100,000 clones, roughly three fifths found once. The material was CD8+ T cells sorted from blood, obtained at week 4, from a patient treated with tofacitinib. These receptors originate from a human donor with alopecia areata. CDR3s include the opening cysteine and the closing phenylalanine or tryptophan. A D gene is named only where the DNA matches it firmly. Rows may omit the clone size; those that give it use once, few, many or a size class.

size	V	J	D	CDR3	DNA
few	TRBV7-3	TRBJ2-1	TRBD2	CASSPGGGLYNEQFF	TGTGCCAGCAGCCCAGGCGGGGGGCTATACAATGAGCAGTTCTTC
-	TRBV7-8	TRBJ2-2	TRBD1	CASSLDPGQVFTGELFF	TGTGCCAGCAGCTTAGATCCGGGACAGGTGTTCACCGGGGAGCTGTTTTTT
-	TRBV29-1	TRBJ2-1	-	CSARDGDYNEQFF	TGCAGCGCCCGGGACGGAGACTACAATGAGCAGTTCTTC
-	TRBV29-1	TRBJ2-5	-	CSVEDRASRLTQETQYF	TGCAGCGTTGAAGATCGCGCTAGCAGGTTAACTCAAGAGACCCAGTACTTC
-	TRBV25-1	TRBJ1-5	-	CASYSSSSSNQPQHF	TGTGCCAGCTACTCTAGCTCGTCGAGCAATCAGCCCCAGCATTTT
-	TRBV6-5	TRBJ1-2	TRBD1	CASSADRGRYYGYTF	TGTGCCAGCAGCGCGGACAGGGGGCGTTACTATGGCTACACCTTC
-	TRBV18	TRBJ2-5	-	CASSPPSAGLQETQYF	TGTGCCAGCTCACCACCGTCCGCGGGGTTACAAGAGACCCAGTACTTC
-	TRBV5-1	TRBJ2-1	TRBD2	CASSPPRAGGPLEQFF	TGCGCCAGCAGCCCTCCAAGAGCGGGAGGGCCGCTTGAGCAGTTCTTC
once	TRBV29-1	TRBJ2-3	TRBD2	CSVEDGLAEGADTQYF	TGCAGCGTTGAAGATGGACTAGCGGAGGGGGCAGATACGCAGTATTTT
few	TRBV21-1	TRBJ2-5	-	CASTLLASGAQETQYF	TGTGCCAGCACCCTGCTGGCTAGCGGGGCTCAAGAGACCCAGTACTTC
few	TRBV4-1	TRBJ1-5	TRBD1	CASSQGQLNQPQHF	TGCGCCAGCAGCCAGGGACAGCTCAATCAGCCCCAGCATTTT
-	TRBV27	TRBJ1-1	TRBD1	CASSLSGGNTEAFF	TGTGCCAGCAGTTTATCAGGGGGCAACACTGAAGCTTTCTTT
-	TRBV5-1	TRBJ2-2	-	CASSLGNTGELFF	TGCGCCAGCAGCTTAGGTAACACCGGGGAGCTGTTTTTT
-	TRBV6-5	TRBJ1-2	-	CASSSGKANYGYTF	TGTGCCAGCAGTTCAGGGAAAGCTAACTATGGCTACACCTTC
few	TRBV19	TRBJ2-2	TRBD1	CASSAHGQGYTGELFF	TGTGCCAGTAGTGCCCACGGACAGGGGTACACCGGGGAGCTGTTTTTT
-	TRBV5-1	TRBJ2-2	-	CASSRSFSSKNTGELFF	TGCGCCAGCAGCAGGTCCTTTTCTAGTAAGAACACCGGGGAGCTGTTTTTT
few	TRBV15	TRBJ1-2	-	CATSRDDDGGDGYTF	TGTGCCACCAGCAGAGATGATGATGGCGGAGATGGCTACACCTTC
-	TRBV27	TRBJ1-1	TRBD1	CASQGAEVTEAFF	TGTGCCAGCCAGGGGGCGGAAGTCACTGAAGCTTTCTTT
-	TRBV5-1	TRBJ2-2	-	CASSLWADTNTGELFF	TGCGCCAGCAGCTTGTGGGCGGATACGAACACCGGGGAGCTGTTTTTT
-	TRBV13	TRBJ2-3	-	CASSLEQVSTDTQYF	TGTGCCAGCAGCTTAGAACAGGTGTCGACAGATACGCAGTATTTT
few	TRBV7-2	TRBJ1-5	-	CASSLVAGLYSNQPQHF	TGTGCCAGCAGCTTAGTTGCTGGACTTTATAGCAATCAGCCCCAGCATTTT
few	TRBV4-3	TRBJ2-1	-	CASSQDGRSSYNEQFF	TGCGCCAGCAGCCAAGACGGCAGAAGCTCCTACAATGAGCAGTTCTTC
once	TRBV4-1	TRBJ1-6	-	CASSQVIGKRNSPLHF	TGCGCCAGCAGCCAAGTAATCGGAAAAAGGAATTCACCCCTCCACTTT
-	TRBV6-1	TRBJ1-2	-	CASSEMAGWTRPLYGYTF	TGTGCCAGCAGTGAAATGGCTGGTTGGACACGACCCCTCTATGGCTACACCTTC
once	TRBV29-1	TRBJ2-3	-	CSVEDDRESYF	TGCAGCGTTGAAGATGATAGGGAATCGTATTTT
few	TRBV5-1	TRBJ1-1	-	CASSLHRDTEAFF	TGCGCCAGCAGCTTACATAGGGACACTGAAGCTTTCTTT
-	TRBV4-1	TRBJ2-7	TRBD1	CASSHPGTGFNYEQYF	TGCGCCAGCAGCCACCCCGGGACAGGCTTTAACTACGAGCAGTACTTC
-	TRBV23-1	TRBJ2-3	-	CAITGVGTDTQYF	TGCGCCATCACGGGAGTCGGCACAGATACGCAGTATTTT
-	TRBV30	TRBJ2-7	-	CAWSGGSFDEQYF	TGTGCCTGGAGTGGGGGGAGTTTCGACGAGCAGTACTTC
once	TRBV29-1	TRBJ2-5	-	CSVEDQGGETQYF	TGCAGCGTTGAAGATCAAGGTGGGGAGACCCAGTACTTC
-	TRBV29-1	TRBJ1-2	-	CSVEGAVYGYTF	TGCAGCGTTGAAGGGGCCGTCTATGGCTACACCTTC
few	TRBV28	TRBJ2-3	TRBD1	CASSRDRGTDTQYF	TGTGCCAGCAGCCGGGACAGGGGCACAGATACGCAGTATTTT
-	TRBV4-1	TRBJ2-7	TRBD2	CASSWRASGGTYEQYF	TGCGCCAGCAGCTGGCGGGCTAGCGGGGGAACCTACGAGCAGTACTTC
-	TRBV5-6	TRBJ2-5	-	CASSRPRSYQETQYF	TGTGCCAGCTCTCGTCCCCGATCGTACCAAGAGACCCAGTACTTC
few	TRBV25-1	TRBJ2-7	-	CASSEYLVGPTYEQYF	TGTGCCAGCAGTGAATATTTGGTGGGGCCTACCTACGAGCAGTACTTC
-	TRBV4-1	TRBJ2-7	-	CASSTQPRREQYF	TGCGCCAGCAGCACACAGCCGAGGAGAGAGCAGTACTTC
-	TRBV30	TRBJ1-5	-	CAWSTINGGPQHF	TGTGCCTGGAGTACGATTAATGGGGGACCCCAGCATTTT
-	TRBV5-4	TRBJ2-1	TRBD1	CASSLGWTGGGGNEQFF	TGTGCCAGCAGCTTGGGATGGACAGGGGGCGGTGGTAATGAGCAGTTCTTC
medium-sized	TRBV28	TRBJ1-2	TRBD1	CASSPLGQSYGYTF	TGTGCCAGCAGTCCCCTGGGACAGAGCTATGGCTACACCTTC
-	TRBV5-6	TRBJ2-2	-	CASSLSSADTGELFF	TGTGCCAGCAGCTTGAGCAGCGCGGACACCGGGGAGCTGTTTTTT
-	TRBV25-1	TRBJ2-7	-	CASSFGHEQYF	TGTGCCAGCAGTTTTGGCCACGAGCAGTACTTC
-	TRBV27	TRBJ2-5	-	CASSLGETQYF	TGTGCCAGCAGTTTAGGGGAGACCCAGTACTTC
-	TRBV30	TRBJ2-7	TRBD2	CAWSVRLAGVYTEQYF	TGTGCCTGGAGTGTACGACTAGCGGGAGTTTATACCGAGCAGTACTTC
-	TRBV7-9	TRBJ2-2	-	CASSSWTATGELFF	TGTGCCAGCAGCTCCTGGACAGCCACCGGGGAGCTGTTTTTT
-	TRBV4-2	TRBJ2-3	TRBD1	CASSQAPGQGADTQYF	TGTGCCAGCAGCCAGGCCCCGGGACAGGGGGCAGATACGCAGTATTTT
-	TRBV6-5	TRBJ1-2	-	CASSEQVYYGYTF	TGTGCCAGCAGTGAGCAGGTGTACTATGGCTACACCTTC
once	TRBV6-5	TRBJ1-2	-	CASSPRQLYGYTF	TGTGCCAGCAGCCCTAGACAGCTCTATGGCTACACCTTC
-	TRBV7-6	TRBJ2-7	-	CASSLSSVSEQYF	TGTGCCAGCAGCTTAAGCAGTGTTTCCGAGCAGTACTTC
-	TRBV30	TRBJ2-7	TRBD1	CAWRQQGAMDEQYF	TGTGCCTGGAGGCAACAGGGGGCTATGGACGAGCAGTACTTC
-	TRBV5-4	TRBJ2-7	-	CASSYGRTYEQYF	TGTGCCAGCAGCTACGGACGGACCTACGAGCAGTACTTC
-	TRBV29-1	TRBJ2-4	TRBD2	CSVGASGSGNIQYF	TGCAGCGTTGGGGCTAGCGGGAGCGGAAACATTCAGTACTTC
-	TRBV13	TRBJ1-5	-	CASSAGYQPQHF	TGTGCCAGCAGCGCTGGATATCAGCCCCAGCATTTT
few	TRBV5-6	TRBJ2-7	TRBD1	CASSQGQGAYEQYF	TGTGCCAGCAGCCAGGGACAGGGGGCCTACGAGCAGTACTTC
-	TRBV4-3	TRBJ2-1	TRBD2	CASSQGSGSIDEQFF	TGCGCCAGCAGCCAAGGGAGCGGGAGTATCGATGAGCAGTTCTTC
few	TRBV4-1	TRBJ2-5	TRBD1	CASSQTGAFRQETQYF	TGCGCCAGCAGCCAAACAGGGGCGTTTAGGCAAGAGACCCAGTACTTC
few	TRBV2	TRBJ2-3	TRBD2	CASLMTSGSGRDTQYF	TGTGCCAGCCTGATGACTAGCGGGAGTGGAAGAGATACGCAGTATTTT
-	TRBV30	TRBJ1-2	-	CAWTKGSHRGYTF	TGTGCCTGGACCAAGGGCTCCCATCGTGGCTACACCTTC